These 4 T cell receptor beta chains originate from one sample sequenced in a study of human versus mouse CDR3 diversity and MHC coevolution. Produced via immunoSEQ multiplex PCR; TCRdb's table is partial and in-frame only. This sample has about 77,000 clones, with approximately 90% found just once. Sample: naive CD4+ T cells from blood. Subset reported: CD45RO-negative CD62L-positive naive CD4 T cells. These receptor sequences come from a person aged 30-70 years in good health.

V is TRBV5-4 and J is TRBJ1-6; 7 bases match TRBD1. Trimming removed 0 bases from V and 6 bases from J; junction bases left unmatched: 6. Germline V gives CDR1 SGHNT, CDR2 YYREEE (reference sequence). The CDR3 has 16 amino acids. Here the CDR3 DNA reads TGTGCCAGCAGCTTGGGGGCCGGGACAGCTAATTCACCCCTCCACTTT. It specifies CASSLGAGTANSPLHF.

CDR3 loop: CASSTGTGSNLAFF. CDR3 DNA: TGTGCCAGCAGCACCGGGACAGGGAGTAACCTTGCTTTCTTT. This chain links TRBV11-2 with TRBJ1-1, with 9 bases matching TRBD1. The length of the CDR3 is 14 residues. The V gene's germline CDR1 is SGHAT and CDR2 FQNNGV. Trimming at V came to 5 bases and at J to 11 bases, leaving 12 bases not matched to a gene.

This clone has only a few counts. J is TRBJ1-3 and V is TRBV7-3; D is unclear. The germline CDR1 and CDR2 sequences are SGHTA and FQGTGA. V was shortened by 0 bases and J by 2 bases, with 5 bases between the two germline ends. The CDR3 has 14 amino acids. In DNA form, the CDR3 reads TGTGCCAGCAGCTTAACGGGAGCTGGAAACACCATATATTTT. Its translation: CASSLTGAGNTIYF. Using reference TRBV7-3 and TRBJ1-3 for the parts outside the CDR3, the full variable domain is GAGVSQTPSNKVTEKGKYVELRCDPISGHTALYWYRQSLGQGPEFLIYFQGTGAADDSGLPNDRFFAVRPEGSVSTLKIQRTERGDSAVYLCASSLTGAGNTIYFGEGSWLTVV.

The chain combines TRBV18 with TRBJ2-2, with D perhaps TRBD2 (6 bases). V gave up 0 bases and J gave up 8 bases, with 10 bases separating them. The CDR3 spans 14 residues. Germline V gene lookup returns CDR1 KGHSH and CDR2 LQKENI. Here the CDR3 DNA reads TGTGCCAGCTCACCACCCTGGGAGGCAGGGGAGCTGTTTTTT. Translating gives CASSPPWEAGELFF.